At least ten counts were recorded for the clone carrying this T cell receptor (beta chain). The antigen is unknown. The sample is drawn from a study of spatial heterogeneity in lung cancer. General study results and limits: In blood, ubiquitous expanded tumor TCRs appeared more at resection than follow-up.

Time point described: sample taken at primary tumor resection. No cells were sorted before sequencing. The whole RNA sequenced was extracted from tumor, nontumor lung or frozen PBMC. Donors were 72 untreated early-stage non-small cell lung cancer patients. TCRdb fed the 5' RACE reads into MiXCR, producing one record per CDR3 protein. The table has about 21,000 distinct CDR3 sequences, about 4.6% seen once; the top ten hold 7.4%. The TCR originated in a male donor with early-stage non-small cell lung cancer. Material: PBMCs, obtained at surgery.

As DNA, the CDR3 is TGCGCCAGCAGTGAGTCGTCACGGGAGGGCCGGTTAGATACGCAGTATTTT. It encodes CASSESSREGRLDTQYF. V gene TRBV10-2 combines with J gene TRBJ2-3, with 8 bases matching TRBD2. This CDR3 has 17 residues. The junction had 10 bases not matched to a gene; V was cut back by 0 bases and J by 5 bases. CDR1 and CDR2 from the germline V gene are WSHSY and SAAADI.